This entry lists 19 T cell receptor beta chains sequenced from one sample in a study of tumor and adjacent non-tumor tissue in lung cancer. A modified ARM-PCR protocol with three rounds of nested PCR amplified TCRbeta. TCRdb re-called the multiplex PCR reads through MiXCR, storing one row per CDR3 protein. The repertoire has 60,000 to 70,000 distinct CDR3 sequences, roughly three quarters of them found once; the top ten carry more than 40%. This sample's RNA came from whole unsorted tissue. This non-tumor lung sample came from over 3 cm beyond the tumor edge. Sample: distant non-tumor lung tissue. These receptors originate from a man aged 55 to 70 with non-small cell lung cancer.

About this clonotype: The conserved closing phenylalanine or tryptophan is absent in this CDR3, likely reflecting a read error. CDR3 loop: CATSDLAGTGGACNQPQHS. CDR3 in DNA: TGTGCCACCAGTGATTTAGCTGGGACAGGGGGCGCCTGCAATCAGCCCCAGCATTCT. This chain connects TRBV24-1 to TRBJ1-5; 12 bases agree with TRBD1. Trimming took 1 base from V and 2 from J; bases not matched to a gene: 8. CDR3 length equals 19 residues. From germline, CDR1 is KGHDR and CDR2 SFDVKD.

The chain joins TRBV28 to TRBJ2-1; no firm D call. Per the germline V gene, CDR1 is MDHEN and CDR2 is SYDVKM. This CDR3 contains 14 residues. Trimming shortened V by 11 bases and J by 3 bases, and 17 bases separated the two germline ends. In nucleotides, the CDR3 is TGTGCCTCGCAGGAAACGGCGAGCTACAATGAGCAGTTCTTC. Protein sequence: CASQETASYNEQFF.

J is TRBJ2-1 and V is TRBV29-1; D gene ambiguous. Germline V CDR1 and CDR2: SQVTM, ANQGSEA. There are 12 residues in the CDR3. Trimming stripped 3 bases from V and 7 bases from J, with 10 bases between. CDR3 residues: CSVELVLNEQFF. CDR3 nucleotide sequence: TGCAGCGTTGAGCTAGTCTTAAATGAGCAGTTCTTC.

The CDR3 DNA follows: TGTGCCAGCGAGAGCTGGGAGGGCCGTGTTGAGCAGTTCTTC. It translates to CASESWEGRVEQFF. This chain uses TRBV11-1 with TRBJ2-1; 7 bases map to TRBD2. The germline CDR1 and CDR2 sequences are SGHAT and FQDESV (reference sequence). The J segment lost 9 bases and the V segment lost 8 bases, leaving 13 bases of the junction unmatched. There are 14 residues in the CDR3.

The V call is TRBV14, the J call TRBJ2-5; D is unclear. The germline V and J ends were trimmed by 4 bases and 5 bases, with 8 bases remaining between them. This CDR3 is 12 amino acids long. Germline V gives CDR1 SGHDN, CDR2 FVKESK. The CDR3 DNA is TGTGCCAGCAGCCCATGCAGGGAGACCCAGTACTTC. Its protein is CASSPCRETQYF. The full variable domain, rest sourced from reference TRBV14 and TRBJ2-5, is EAGVTQFPSHSVIEKGQTVTLRCDPISGHDNLYWYRRVMGKEIKFLLHFVKESKQDESGMPNNRFLAERTGGTYSTLKVQPAELEDSGVYFCASSPCRETQYFGPGTRLLVL.

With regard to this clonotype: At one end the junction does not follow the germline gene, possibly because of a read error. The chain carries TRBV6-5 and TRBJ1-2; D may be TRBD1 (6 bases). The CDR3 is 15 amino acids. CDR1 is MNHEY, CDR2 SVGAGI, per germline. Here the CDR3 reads CAISRQDGNNYGYTF. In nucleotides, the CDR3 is TGTGCCATCAGTCGACAGGATGGAAATAACTATGGCTACACCTTC.

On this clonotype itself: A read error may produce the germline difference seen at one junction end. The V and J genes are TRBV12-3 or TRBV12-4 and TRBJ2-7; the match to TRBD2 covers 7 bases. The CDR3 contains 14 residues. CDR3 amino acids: CASSPGTGGLDQYF. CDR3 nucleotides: TGCGCCAGCAGTCCCGGGACGGGGGGTCTCGATCAGTACTTC.

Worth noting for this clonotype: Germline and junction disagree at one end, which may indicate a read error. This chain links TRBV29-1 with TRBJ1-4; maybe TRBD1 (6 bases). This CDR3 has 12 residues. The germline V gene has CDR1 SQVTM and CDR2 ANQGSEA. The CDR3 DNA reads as TGCAACATTGAAACCGGGGGCGCCGAACTGCTTTTT. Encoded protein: CNIETGGAELLF.

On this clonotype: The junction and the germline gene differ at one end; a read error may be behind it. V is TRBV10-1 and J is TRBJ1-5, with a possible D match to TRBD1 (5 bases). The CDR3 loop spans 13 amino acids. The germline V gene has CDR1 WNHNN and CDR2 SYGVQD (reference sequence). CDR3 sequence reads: CAGAWSGNQSQHF. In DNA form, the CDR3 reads TGCGCCGGGGCCTGGAGCGGTAATCAGTCCCAGCATTTT.

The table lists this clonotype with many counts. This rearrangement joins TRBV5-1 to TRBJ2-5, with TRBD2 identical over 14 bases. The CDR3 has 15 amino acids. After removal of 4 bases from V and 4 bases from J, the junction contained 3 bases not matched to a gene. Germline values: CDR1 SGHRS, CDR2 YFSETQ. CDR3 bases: TGCGCCAGCAGCAGAGGGACTAGCGGGAGAGAGACCCAGTACTTC. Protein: CASSRGTSGRETQYF.

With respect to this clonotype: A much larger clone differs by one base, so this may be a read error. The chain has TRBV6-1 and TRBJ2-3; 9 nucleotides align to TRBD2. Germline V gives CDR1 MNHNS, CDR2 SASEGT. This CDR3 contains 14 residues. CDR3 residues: CVSSEAGGRDTQYF. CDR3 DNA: TGTGTCAGCAGTGAGGCGGGGGGGAGGGATACGCAGTATTTT.

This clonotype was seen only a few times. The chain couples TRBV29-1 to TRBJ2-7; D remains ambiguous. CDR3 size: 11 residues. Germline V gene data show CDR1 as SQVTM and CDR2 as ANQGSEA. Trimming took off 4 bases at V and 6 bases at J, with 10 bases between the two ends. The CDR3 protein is CSVAHSGEQYF. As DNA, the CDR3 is TGCAGCGTTGCCCATTCAGGCGAGCAGTACTTC.

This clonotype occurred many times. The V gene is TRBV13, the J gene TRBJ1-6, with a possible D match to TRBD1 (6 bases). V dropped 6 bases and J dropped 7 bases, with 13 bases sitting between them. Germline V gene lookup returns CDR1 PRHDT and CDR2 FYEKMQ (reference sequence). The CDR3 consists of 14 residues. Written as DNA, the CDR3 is TGTGCCAGCAGGGACAGTAATTCAAATTCACCCCTCCACTTT. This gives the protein CASRDSNSNSPLHF.

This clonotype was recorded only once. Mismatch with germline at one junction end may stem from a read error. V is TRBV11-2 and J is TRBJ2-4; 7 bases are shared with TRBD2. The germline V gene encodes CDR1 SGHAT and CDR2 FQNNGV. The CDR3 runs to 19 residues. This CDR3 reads CASRLTTGGRGVSKNIQYF. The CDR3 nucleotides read TGTGCTAGCAGATTAACAACTGGCGGGAGAGGAGTATCCAAAAACATTCAGTACTTC.

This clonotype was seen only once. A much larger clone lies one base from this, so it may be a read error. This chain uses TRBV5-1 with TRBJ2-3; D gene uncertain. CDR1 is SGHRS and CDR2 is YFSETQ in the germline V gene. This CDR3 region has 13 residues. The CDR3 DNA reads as TGCGGCAGCAACTTGGACGGGACAGATACGCAGTATTTT. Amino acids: CGSNLDGTDTQYF.

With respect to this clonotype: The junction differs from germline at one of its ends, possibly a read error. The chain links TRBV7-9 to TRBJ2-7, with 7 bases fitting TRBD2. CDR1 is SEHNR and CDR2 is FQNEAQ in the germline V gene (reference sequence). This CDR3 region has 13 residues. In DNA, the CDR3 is TGTGCCAGCAGCTGTAAGGGAGGGAACGAACAGTACTTC. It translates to CASSCKGGNEQYF.

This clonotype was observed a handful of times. This CDR3 is CASSLNVFSGNDGYTF. The CDR3 DNA is TGTGCCAGCAGCTTAAATGTCTTTTCAGGGAACGATGGCTACACCTTC. This sequence joins TRBV7-9 and TRBJ1-2, with TRBD1 as a possible D gene (5 bases). This CDR3 has 16 amino acids. V lost 2 bases to trimming and J lost 6 bases, with 19 bases between them. Germline V CDR1 and CDR2: SEHNR, FQNEAQ (reference sequence).

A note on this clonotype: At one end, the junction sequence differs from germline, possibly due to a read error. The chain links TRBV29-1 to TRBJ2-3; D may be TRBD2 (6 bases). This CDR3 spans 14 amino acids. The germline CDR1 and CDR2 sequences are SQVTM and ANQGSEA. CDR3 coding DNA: TGCAGCGTTGAAATTGGGGGGACGACAGTTACGCAGTATTTT. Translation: CSVEIGGTTVTQYF.

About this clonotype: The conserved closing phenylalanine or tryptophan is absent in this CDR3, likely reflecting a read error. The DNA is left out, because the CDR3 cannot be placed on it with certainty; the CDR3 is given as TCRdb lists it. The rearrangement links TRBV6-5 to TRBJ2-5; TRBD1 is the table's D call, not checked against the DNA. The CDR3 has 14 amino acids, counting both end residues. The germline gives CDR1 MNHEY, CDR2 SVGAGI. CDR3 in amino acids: CASSPSRGKVTQYS.